This T cell receptor beta chain was profiled in a study of cytomegalovirus exposure and HLA in healthy donors. Study outcomes and limitations: Productive rates of about 90% or about 30% were seen for most TCR beta V segments in an earlier analysis. Later examination showed HLA-associated TCR beta chains had greater clonal expansion than equally common others. Most of the CMV-associated TCR beta chains (in a later analysis) appeared to be HLA-restricted.

V shed 9 bases and J 0 bases; nucleotides not matched to a gene: 3. Germline CDR1 is LNHDA and CDR2 is SQIVND (reference sequence). There are 13 residues in the CDR3. Primers included in the PCR were 60 Vbeta and 13 Jbeta primers. Profiling relied on immunoSEQ multiplex PCR, and the TCRdb table lists in-frame clones only, not all of them. The sample lists around 150,000 clones, around 80% occurring once. Worth noting for this clone: Its antigen is not known.

The chain has TRBV19 and TRBJ2-3; 7 bases line up with TRBD1. The receptor was isolated from a man aged 50 to 59 in good health and CMV-seropositive. The material sequenced was PBMCs. CDR3 in DNA: TGTGCCAGGGAGGACAGGAGCACAGATACGCAGTATTTT. It yields the protein CAREDRSTDTQYF. Full variable domain (rest looked up from reference TRBV19 and TRBJ2-3): DGGITQSPKYLFRKEGQNVTLSCEQNLNHDAMYWYRQDPGQGLRLIYYSQIVNDFQKGDIAEGYSVSREKKESFPLTVTSAQKNPTAFYLCAREDRSTDTQYFGPGTRLTVL.